This record concerns one TCR beta chain sequence. Input was 2 to 2.5 ug genomic DNA, or all available if less. The assay was immunoSEQ multiplex PCR, and TCRdb's table has in-frame clones only and misses some. The sample records about 92,000 clones, 65% to 90% being singletons. The data were obtained in a study of glioma-infiltrating T cells after dendritic cell vaccination. The CDR3 totals 12 residues. Per germline, CDR1 SEHNR and CDR2 FQNEAQ (reference sequence). V was clipped by 5 bases and J by 7 bases, with 11 bases between them. None of the glioblastoma patients had an isocitrate dehydrogenase mutation.

The rearrangement joins TRBV7-9 to TRBJ1-2; D is unresolved. The source material was blood, sampled before dendritic cell vaccination. This TCR was recovered from a human donor with glioblastoma. The CDR3 here is CASSPGLRGYTF. The CDR3 DNA is TGTGCCAGCAGCCCAGGTTTGCGTGGCTACACCTTC.